The next 27 T cell receptor beta chains were all read from a single sample in a study of a mutant IDH1 vaccine in newly diagnosed glioma (dated by TCRdb to the early 2020s). The library was prepared using the immunoSEQ multiplex PCR assay. TCRdb stores this immuneACCESS table with in-frame sequences only. Part of the clones is absent; in the studies checked, under half of the shortfall reflects unresolved V genes, and no reason is known for the rest. Recorded for this sample are about 43,000 clones; 84% of them occurred a single time. The top ten clonotypes cover about 2.2% of the sample. The time point label on this specimen signifies: week 23, last vaccination. A 20-mer mutant IDH1 peptide at 300 micrograms in Montanide made up each vaccine dose, which was injected subcutaneously together with topical imiquimod. What these receptors recognize is not known. The sequencing here drew on PBMCs, taken from a glioma patient whose treatment included an IDH1 peptide vaccine. The receptor source for this set is a woman aged 18-35 years with glioma. Some clones in this sample may be carry-over from other donors' samples.

V is TRBV27 and J is TRBJ1-5, with D maybe TRBD1 (5 bases). CDR1 is MNHEY and CDR2 is SMNVEV in the germline V gene (reference sequence). This CDR3 spans 14 amino acids. With 7 bases removed from V and 3 bases from J, the gap between germline ends came to 13 bases. For the CDR3, the DNA is TGTGCCAGCAACGGGGGTGGGCACAATCAGCCCCAGCATTTT. This encodes CASNGGGHNQPQHF.

This clone has a handful of counts. V gene TRBV30 combines with J gene TRBJ1-1, with D possibly matching TRBD1 (5 bases). Germline CDR1 reads GTSNPN; CDR2 reads SVGIG (reference sequence). The CDR3 has 13 amino acids. The V end lost 0 bases, the J end lost 4 bases, and 9 bases lay between the germline ends. The CDR3 protein is CAWSVRGTTEAFF. CDR3 in DNA: TGTGCCTGGAGTGTACGGGGGACCACTGAAGCTTTCTTT. Full variable domain (outside the CDR3, taken from reference TRBV30 and TRBJ1-1): SQTIHQWPATLVQPVGSPLSLECTVEGTSNPNLYWYRQAAGRGLQLLFYSVGIGQISSEVPQNLSASRPQDRQFILSSKKLLLSDSGFYLCAWSVRGTTEAFFGQGTRLTVV.

This chain connects TRBV5-6 to TRBJ1-1, with TRBD1 matching over 7 bases. V trimming: 4 bases; J trimming: 4 bases; junction bases outside the gene matches: 10. The CDR3 contains 15 residues. CDR1 is SGHDT and CDR2 is YYEEEE in the germline V gene. Written as DNA, the CDR3 is TGTGCCAGCAGCCCCCAAGGGCCAGGGGGCACTGAAGCTTTCTTT. Encoded protein: CASSPQGPGGTEAFF. Using reference TRBV5-6 and TRBJ1-1 for the parts outside the CDR3, the full variable domain is DAGVTQSPTHLIKTRGQQVTLRCSPKSGHDTVSWYQQALGQGPQFIFQYYEEEERQRGNFPDRFSGHQFPNYSSELNVNALLLGDSALYLCASSPQGPGGTEAFFGQGTRLTVV.

The chain has TRBV2 and TRBJ2-4, with D perhaps TRBD1 (5 bases). There are 15 residues in the CDR3. V lost 3 bases to trimming and J lost 9 bases, with 18 bases between them. CDR1 and CDR2 from the germline V gene are SNHLY and FYNNEI. The CDR3 sequence is CASSDQQVQPSIQYF. Here the CDR3 DNA reads TGTGCCAGCAGTGACCAACAGGTCCAGCCCAGCATTCAGTACTTC. Filled out from reference TRBV2 and TRBJ2-4, the complete variable domain reads EPEVTQTPSHQVTQMGQEVILRCVPISNHLYFYWYRQILGQKVEFLVSFYNNEISEKSEIFDDQFSVERPDGSNFTLKIRSTKLEDSAMYFCASSDQQVQPSIQYFGAGTRLSVL.

This chain joins TRBV30 and TRBJ2-1; D uncertain. CDR3 length: 11 residues. Germline CDR1 GTSNPN, CDR2 SVGIG (reference sequence). Trimming removed 5 bases from V and 9 bases from J, with 11 bases in between. The CDR3 DNA is TGTGCCTGGTATAGTTTTAGTGAGCAGTTCTTC. It codes for CAWYSFSEQFF. The full variable domain, in which reference TRBV30 and TRBJ2-1 provide the parts outside the CDR3, is SQTIHQWPATLVQPVGSPLSLECTVEGTSNPNLYWYRQAAGRGLQLLFYSVGIGQISSEVPQNLSASRPQDRQFILSSKKLLLSDSGFYLCAWYSFSEQFFGPGTRLTVL.

This clone was counted a single time. CDR3: CASSLAGQFYGYTF. The CDR3 region has the DNA TGTGCCAGCAGCTTAGCAGGGCAGTTCTATGGCTACACCTTC. The V gene is TRBV7-2, the J gene TRBJ1-2; D is uncertain. Trimming removed 0 bases from V and 4 bases from J, with 9 bases in between. This CDR3 has 14 amino acids. Germline V gene lookup returns CDR1 SGHTA and CDR2 FQGNSA.

The chain is built from TRBV9 and TRBJ2-2, with TRBD1 matching over 12 bases. The J segment lost 5 bases and the V segment lost 3 bases, leaving 5 bases of the junction unmatched. This CDR3 has 16 residues. Germline-derived CDR1 and CDR2 are SGDLS and YYNGEE. Here the CDR3 reads CASSARGQGATGELFF. As DNA, the CDR3 is TGTGCCAGCAGCGCCCGGGGACAGGGGGCGACCGGGGAGCTGTTTTTT.

This clone appeared once. This chain links TRBV19 with TRBJ1-2; D unresolved. The CDR3 extends over 15 amino acids. Germline-derived CDR1 and CDR2 are LNHDA and SQIVND (reference sequence). Between the trimmed V and J ends, which lost 7 bases and 5 bases, there was a span of 20 bases. CDR3 sequence (DNA): TGTGCCAGTACCGCCTCAATTGGGTTGGGTTATGGCTACACCTTC. The encoded protein is CASTASIGLGYGYTF.

V usage is TRBV12-5 and J usage is TRBJ2-1; no clear D gene. Trimming shortened V by 6 bases and J by 0 bases, and 9 bases separated the two germline ends. CDR3 length: 14 residues. Germline V lookup: CDR1 LGHNT, CDR2 FRNRAP. CDR3: CASGGGYSYNEQFF. In DNA form, the CDR3 reads TGTGCTAGTGGGGGTGGGTACTCCTACAATGAGCAGTTCTTC. The whole variable domain, remainder taken from reference TRBV12-5 and TRBJ2-1, is DARVTQTPRHKVTEMGQEVTMRCQPILGHNTVFWYRQTMMQGLELLAYFRNRAPLDDSGMPKDRFSAEMPDATLATLKIQPSEPRDSAVYFCASGGGYSYNEQFFGPGTRLTVL.

This clone turned up a few times. This chain links TRBV5-4 with TRBJ1-1; D not certain. The V and J ends lost 7 bases and 4 bases respectively, with 17 bases between them. CDR1 is SGHNT, CDR2 YYREEE, per germline (reference sequence). The CDR3 consists of 14 residues. The CDR3 here is CASRKTAAPTEAFF. In nucleotides, the CDR3 is TGTGCCAGCCGTAAAACAGCGGCTCCCACTGAAGCTTTCTTT.

J is TRBJ2-7 and V is TRBV11-3; D is ambiguous. The CDR3 spans 11 residues. The germline V gene has CDR1 SGHNT and CDR2 YENEEA. V shed 2 bases and J shed 3 bases, with 2 bases lying between them. For the CDR3, the DNA is TGTGCCAGCAGCTTAAACTACGAGCAGTACTTC. This translates into CASSLNYEQYF.

The V and J genes are TRBV6-1 and TRBJ1-2, with D perhaps TRBD1 (6 bases). The CDR3 loop spans 14 amino acids. Germline V gene lookup returns CDR1 MNHNS and CDR2 SASEGT. V was shortened by 0 bases and J by 7 bases, with 12 bases between the two germline ends. The CDR3 coding sequence is TGTGCCAGCAGTGAAGCATGGGGGGCGGGTGGCTACACCTTC. Amino acids: CASSEAWGAGGYTF.

The V gene is TRBV7-9, the J gene TRBJ1-2, with D maybe TRBD1 (6 bases). The germline gives CDR1 SEHNR, CDR2 FQNEAQ (reference sequence). The ends were cut back, 2 bases at V and 4 bases at J, with 11 bases in the middle. The CDR3 contains 14 residues. The CDR3 here is CASSLRGQSYGYTF. DNA of the CDR3: TGTGCCAGCAGCTTACGGGGGCAAAGCTATGGCTACACCTTC.

The genes are TRBV7-2 and TRBJ1-2, with 8 nucleotides matching TRBD1. With V trimmed by 5 bases and J by 6 bases, 5 bases remained unmatched. From germline, CDR1 is SGHTA and CDR2 FQGNSA. This CDR3 comprises 13 residues. The CDR3 protein is CASSPQGAHGYTF. The CDR3 DNA follows: TGTGCCAGCAGCCCTCAGGGGGCGCATGGCTACACCTTC.

The V call is TRBV6-5, the J call TRBJ1-6; D may be TRBD1 (6 bases). The V end was cut by 1 base, the J end by 0 bases, with 7 bases between. Germline CDR1 and CDR2: MNHEY and SVGAGI. This CDR3 contains 16 residues. The CDR3 DNA follows: TGTGCCAGCAGTTACTTGGACAGCTCCTATAATTCACCCCTCCACTTT. This encodes CASSYLDSSYNSPLHF.

The chain links TRBV5-1 to TRBJ1-3; no firm D call. The germline V gene has CDR1 SGHRS and CDR2 YFSETQ. V gave up 1 base and J gave up 4 bases, with 9 bases separating them. This CDR3 has 14 residues. The CDR3 DNA follows: TGCGCCAGCAGCTTGTGGTCGGCAGGAAACACCATATATTTT. Residues: CASSLWSAGNTIYF.

This sequence joins TRBV5-1 and TRBJ1-1; D is uncertain. The CDR3 covers 15 residues. Trimming stripped 4 bases from V and 1 base from J, with 14 bases between. Germline values: CDR1 SGHRS, CDR2 YFSETQ. This CDR3 is CASSPGLVGNTEAFF. CDR3 nucleotides: TGCGCCAGCAGCCCCGGTCTGGTTGGGAACACTGAAGCTTTCTTT.

This chain connects TRBV7-2 to TRBJ1-2; no reliable D call. V lost 1 base and J lost 4, with 10 bases in between. This CDR3 is built from 14 residues. Germline V gene lookup returns CDR1 SGHTA and CDR2 FQGNSA. The CDR3 loop is CASSLEGGPYGYTF. The CDR3 coding sequence is TGTGCCAGCAGCTTAGAAGGAGGCCCCTATGGCTACACCTTC.

This rearrangement joins TRBV7-3 to TRBJ2-3; 7 positions agree with TRBD2. With V trimmed by 3 bases and J by 6 bases, 9 bases remained unmatched. The CDR3 totals 15 residues. From germline, CDR1 is SGHTA and CDR2 FQGTGA. DNA of the CDR3: TGTGCCAGCAGCTTTGAAGGGAGGGCGGGCGATACGCAGTATTTT. It encodes CASSFEGRAGDTQYF.

This clone was counted between two and nine times. This chain joins TRBV5-1 and TRBJ1-2; D is possibly TRBD1 (6 bases). Germline-derived CDR1 and CDR2 are SGHRS and YFSETQ. With 0 bases removed from V and 4 bases from J, the gap between germline ends came to 10 bases. CDR3 length: 14 amino acids. CDR3 region: CASSLDQGIYGYTF. CDR3 nucleotide sequence: TGCGCCAGCAGCTTGGATCAGGGGATCTATGGCTACACCTTC.

The V and J genes are TRBV27 and TRBJ1-1; the D is unclear. Germline-derived CDR1 and CDR2 are MNHEY and SMNVEV (reference sequence). Trimming took 4 bases from V and 0 from J, leaving 3 bases between them. This CDR3 region has 12 residues. The CDR3: CASSSVNTEAFF. For the CDR3, the DNA is TGTGCCAGCAGTTCAGTGAACACTGAAGCTTTCTTT.

The chain couples TRBV6-6 to TRBJ2-5; D unresolved. Germline-derived CDR1 and CDR2 are MNHNY and SVGAGI (reference sequence). Deletions cut 2 bases from V and 2 bases from J, with 12 bases between. This CDR3 has 15 amino acids. The CDR3 loop is CASSYEWVTQETQYF. The CDR3 DNA is TGTGCCAGCAGTTACGAGTGGGTTACACAAGAGACCCAGTACTTC.

This clone was counted between two and nine times. This chain connects TRBV6-4 to TRBJ2-3; 13 nucleotides match TRBD2. The V gene's germline CDR1 is MRHNA and CDR2 SNTAGT. Trimming at V came to 6 bases and at J to 3 bases, leaving 3 bases not matched to a gene. CDR3 length equals 15 residues. CDR3 nucleotide sequence: TGTGCCAGCAGGCTACTAGCGGGAGGGACAGATACGCAGTATTTT. Residues: CASRLLAGGTDTQYF.

The V call is TRBV11-3, the J call TRBJ1-3; 9 bases are a match to TRBD1. The V segment lost 4 bases and the J segment 4 bases; nucleotides outside the gene matches: 8. CDR3 length: 16 residues. CDR1 and CDR2 (germline): SGHNT, YENEEA. DNA for the CDR3: TGTGCCAGCAGCTCCTCCGGGACAGGGACGGGAAACACCATATATTTT. Residues: CASSSSGTGTGNTIYF.

This clone showed up just a few times. The chain carries TRBV6-1 and TRBJ2-1; 7 bases fit TRBD2. Per the germline V gene, CDR1 is MNHNS and CDR2 is SASEGT. The junction had 3 bases not matched to a gene; V was cut back by 2 bases and J by 2 bases. The CDR3 is made up of 15 amino acids. The CDR3: CASSESAGAYNEQFF. CDR3 nucleotide sequence: TGTGCCAGCAGTGAATCCGCGGGGGCCTACAATGAGCAGTTCTTC.

This clone was counted a single time. The chain couples TRBV27 to TRBJ1-2; TRBD1 is a possible D gene (5 bases). Germline values: CDR1 MNHEY, CDR2 SMNVEV (reference sequence). V was trimmed by 0 bases and J by 5 bases, leaving 7 bases between them. This CDR3 is 13 amino acids long. In nucleotides, the CDR3 is TGTGCCAGCAGTTTATCATGGGGGTATGGCTACACCTTC. This translates into CASSLSWGYGYTF.

The genes are TRBV6-1 and TRBJ1-2; D is ambiguous. In germline, CDR1 is MNHNS, CDR2 SASEGT. CDR3 length: 15 residues. Trimming cost V 5 bases and J 2 bases, with 15 bases left between them. The CDR3 loop is CASSKDGLQNYGYTF. Written as DNA, the CDR3 is TGTGCCAGCAGTAAGGACGGACTGCAAAACTATGGCTACACCTTC.